This passage covers 31 T cell receptor beta chains from one sample sequenced in a study of cytomegalovirus exposure and HLA in healthy donors. The table came from immunoSEQ multiplex PCR; TCRdb's copy has only in-frame clones and leaves some out. The sample holds 180,000 or so clones; 86% are singletons and the top ten take roughly 7%. Sequences were obtained from PBMCs. The receptors here all came from a man under 40 in good health and CMV-seropositive.

The V gene is TRBV6-1, the J gene TRBJ2-5; 9 bases are shared with TRBD2. This CDR3 is 16 amino acids long. The V and J ends lost 2 bases and 4 bases, in that order; junction bases with no gene match: 8. Germline V lookup: CDR1 MNHNS, CDR2 SASEGT. The CDR3 sequence is CASSENGAGGVETQYF. The DNA for the CDR3 is TGTGCCAGCAGTGAAAACGGGGCGGGAGGGGTAGAGACCCAGTACTTC.

This chain connects TRBV6-5 to TRBJ1-2; 7 bases agree with TRBD1. Germline V gives CDR1 MNHEY, CDR2 SVGAGI. Trimming took 0 bases from V and 4 from J; bases not matched to a gene: 5. CDR3 length: 15 amino acids. As DNA, the CDR3 is TGTGCCAGCAGTTACTCGACCAGGGGGTTCTATGGCTACACCTTC. It is translated as CASSYSTRGFYGYTF.

The V and J genes are TRBV4-3 and TRBJ1-5, with D possibly TRBD1 on 5 matching bases. CDR3 length: 18 amino acids. Germline V gene sequence: CDR1 LGHNA, CDR2 YSLEER. Trimming shortened V by 1 base and J by 6 bases, and 22 bases separated the two germline ends. In DNA, the CDR3 is TGCGCCAGCAGCCAAGGTAGCTGGGACTCCCGGGGCGGTCAGCCCCAGCATTTT. Translated, it gives CASSQGSWDSRGGQPQHF.

The rearrangement joins TRBV7-8 to TRBJ2-3; 10 bases line up with TRBD2. The CDR3 is 15 amino acids. In germline, CDR1 is SGHVS, CDR2 FQNEAQ. V lost 5 bases to trimming and J lost 6 bases; unmatched junction nucleotides: 8. The CDR3 sequence is CASSQERGGMDTQYF. CDR3 in DNA: TGTGCCAGCAGCCAGGAGCGGGGGGGCATGGATACGCAGTATTTT.

This chain links TRBV28 with TRBJ1-5; 7 nucleotides line up with TRBD1. The ends lost 5 bases at V and 1 base at J; junction bases unmatched: 5. The CDR3 extends over 15 amino acids. Germline CDR1 reads MDHEN; CDR2 reads SYDVKM. The CDR3 DNA reads TGTGCCAGCAGTGACTCAGGGGGAAGCAATCAGCCCCAGCATTTT. It specifies CASSDSGGSNQPQHF.

The rearrangement links TRBV9 to TRBJ2-7, with a tentative D call TRBD1 (8 bases). This CDR3 has 15 amino acids. The V gene's germline CDR1 is SGDLS and CDR2 YYNGEE. The ends were cut back, 0 bases at V and 2 bases at J, with 12 bases in the middle. CDR3 nucleotides: TGTGCCAGCAGCGTAGGACAGGGGAGGGCCTACGAGCAGTACTTC. Protein: CASSVGQGRAYEQYF.

This chain links TRBV28 with TRBJ1-2; D unclear. Deletions cut 2 bases from V and 14 bases from J, with 6 bases between. The CDR3 contains 9 residues. In germline, CDR1 is MDHEN, CDR2 SYDVKM. The CDR3 protein is CASSLLATF. In DNA, the CDR3 is TGTGCCAGCAGTTTACTCGCTACCTTC.

V and J are TRBV27 and TRBJ1-5; 9 positions match TRBD1. Germline CDR1 and CDR2: MNHEY and SMNVEV (reference sequence). This CDR3 is 15 amino acids long. Trimming removed 6 bases from V and 6 bases from J; junction bases left unmatched: 9. This chain's CDR3 is CASSPGQGMLQPQHF. For the CDR3, the DNA is TGTGCCAGCAGCCCCGGACAGGGGATGCTTCAGCCCCAGCATTTT.

V usage is TRBV4-3 and J usage is TRBJ1-1, with 7 bases lining up with TRBD1. This CDR3 region has 16 residues. After removal of 2 bases from V and 5 bases from J, the junction contained 11 bases not matched to a gene. Germline loops: CDR1 LGHNA, CDR2 YSLEER. The CDR3 DNA is TGCGCCAGCAGCCAAATGACAGGGTCGAGGGGTACTGAAGCTTTCTTT. This encodes CASSQMTGSRGTEAFF.

V usage is TRBV28 and J usage is TRBJ2-7; 9 bases fit TRBD1. Germline assignment: CDR1 MDHEN and CDR2 SYDVKM. Trimming took 5 bases from V and 2 from J; bases not matched to a gene: 1. The CDR3 is made up of 13 amino acids. The CDR3 is CASSRQGAYEQYF. DNA for the CDR3: TGTGCCAGCAGTCGACAGGGGGCCTACGAGCAGTACTTC.

Concerning this clone itself: A read error may account for a junction end that differs from germline. The chain combines TRBV7-7 with TRBJ2-1, with 8 bases aligning to TRBD2. The CDR3 spans 14 residues. Germline CDR1 and CDR2: SSHAT and FNYEAQ (reference sequence). Here the CDR3 reads CASSASGRYNEQFF. CDR3 nucleotide sequence: TGTGCTAGCAGCGCTAGCGGGCGGTACAATGAGCAGTTCTTC.

V and J are TRBV15 and TRBJ1-1; 10 bases match TRBD1. This CDR3 region has 16 residues. Per germline, CDR1 LNHNV and CDR2 YYDKDF (reference sequence). With V trimmed by 5 bases and J by 3 bases, 9 bases remained unmatched. The CDR3 DNA sequence: TGTGCCACCAGCGTCCGGGACAGGGGACCCTACACTGAAGCTTTCTTT. Protein product: CATSVRDRGPYTEAFF.

The J gene is TRBJ2-2, the V gene TRBV6-6, with 9 bases matching TRBD1. Germline CDR1 MNHNY, CDR2 SVGAGI (reference sequence). After removal of 6 bases from V and 5 bases from J, the junction contained 10 bases not matched to a gene. This CDR3 is built from 16 residues. CDR3 in DNA: TGTGCCAGCAGGGGAACGGGACAGGGAGGAACCGGGGAGCTGTTTTTT. Translated, it gives CASRGTGQGGTGELFF.

V usage is TRBV28 and J usage is TRBJ2-2; tentative D call: TRBD1 (5 bases). With 3 bases removed from V and 7 bases from J, the gap between germline ends came to 18 bases. Per germline, CDR1 MDHEN and CDR2 SYDVKM. There are 16 residues in the CDR3. The DNA for the CDR3 is TGTGCCAGCAGTTTCACAGGTTCAGCCCCCGGCGGGGAGCTGTTTTTT. Protein: CASSFTGSAPGGELFF.

This clone has more than one count but fewer than ten. The chain combines TRBV7-2 with TRBJ1-2; D uncertain. Germline-derived CDR1 and CDR2 are SGHTA and FQGNSA. This CDR3 spans 15 amino acids. V was cut by 0 bases and J by 0 bases, with 8 bases left in between. The CDR3, as DNA: TGTGCCAGCAGCTTAGCGCCAGGAGCTAACTATGGCTACACCTTC. Its translation: CASSLAPGANYGYTF.

DNA for the CDR3: TGTGCCTGGAGGGCTAGCGGGGGATACAATGAGCAGTTCTTC. Translated, it gives CAWRASGGYNEQFF. V usage is TRBV30 and J usage is TRBJ2-1, with 10 bases that match TRBD2. After removal of 3 bases from V and 4 bases from J, the junction contained 3 bases not matched to a gene. The CDR3 sequence is 14 residues long. The germline CDR1 and CDR2 sequences are GTSNPN and SVGIG (reference sequence).

This clone was counted once. This sample includes further DNA sequences coding for the same CDR3. The chain is built from TRBV5-1 and TRBJ2-5; TRBD1 matches at 9 bases. The CDR3 extends over 14 amino acids. CDR1 is SGHRS, CDR2 YFSETQ, per germline. V lost 0 bases to trimming and J lost 4 bases; unmatched junction nucleotides: 1. CDR3 protein: CASSLDRGRETQYF. CDR3 nucleotide sequence: TGCGCCAGCAGCTTGGACAGGGGGCGAGAGACCCAGTACTTC.

The chain joins TRBV4-1 to TRBJ2-2, with D unresolved. Per the germline V gene, CDR1 is MGHRA and CDR2 is YSYEKL. The CDR3 has 12 amino acids. V gave up 4 bases and J gave up 3 bases, with 3 bases separating them. The CDR3 here is CASSLDTGELFF. CDR3 bases: TGCGCCAGCAGCCTGGACACCGGGGAGCTGTTTTTT.

V usage is TRBV29-1 and J usage is TRBJ2-1; 10 bases are shared with TRBD2. The V segment lost 7 bases and the J segment 0 bases; nucleotides outside the gene matches: 15. The length of the CDR3 is 18 residues. From germline, CDR1 is SQVTM and CDR2 ANQGSEA. This chain's CDR3 is CSGQGNPLAGSSYNEQFF. In nucleotides, the CDR3 is TGCAGCGGGCAGGGGAATCCACTAGCGGGGAGCTCCTACAATGAGCAGTTCTTC.

This CDR3 is CASSLGLEQFF. The CDR3, as DNA: TGTGCCAGCAGTTTAGGGCTAGAGCAGTTCTTC. The chain has TRBV27 and TRBJ2-1; no firm D call. Germline loops: CDR1 MNHEY, CDR2 SMNVEV (reference sequence). The length of the CDR3 is 11 residues. V dropped 2 bases and J dropped 10 bases, with 6 bases sitting between them.

The chain joins TRBV5-3 to TRBJ2-7; a weak D match, TRBD1 (6 bases). TRBV5-3 belongs to the ORF category, with a function that is uncertain. V lost 3 bases to trimming and J lost 5 bases, with 12 bases between them. The length of the CDR3 is 13 residues. CDR3 DNA sequence: TGTGCCAGAAGCTGGAGGACAGCCGACGAGCAGTACTTC. Amino acids: CARSWRTADEQYF.

The chain uses TRBV20-1 and TRBJ2-1, with D tentatively TRBD2 (6 bases). Germline V lookup: CDR1 DFQATT, CDR2 SNEGSKA (reference sequence). V was clipped by 3 bases and J by 9 bases, with 9 bases between them. The CDR3 totals 11 residues. This CDR3 reads CSASPEGEQFF. CDR3 nucleotide sequence: TGCAGTGCTAGTCCGGAGGGTGAGCAGTTCTTC.

The V call is TRBV5-1, the J call TRBJ2-1; the D gene is possibly TRBD2 (6 bases). This CDR3 comprises 15 residues. Trimming removed 9 bases at V and 4 bases at J, with 20 bases between. Germline V CDR1 and CDR2: SGHRS, YFSETQ. The CDR3 protein is CATHPSGGDYNEQFF. CDR3 DNA sequence: TGCGCCACCCACCCCTCTGGCGGGGATTACAATGAGCAGTTCTTC.

V usage is TRBV13 and J usage is TRBJ2-2; TRBD2 aligns across 8 bases. The CDR3 covers 16 residues. V trimming: 5 bases; J trimming: 4 bases; junction bases outside the gene matches: 9. CDR1 and CDR2 (germline): PRHDT, FYEKMQ (reference sequence). The CDR3 is CASSPYGGAVTGELFF. The CDR3, as DNA: TGTGCCAGCAGCCCCTACGGGGGGGCAGTCACCGGGGAGCTGTTTTTT.

The chain is built from TRBV27 and TRBJ2-1; D might be TRBD2 (6 bases). Germline loops: CDR1 MNHEY, CDR2 SMNVEV (reference sequence). There are 15 residues in the CDR3. V was pared by 0 bases and J by 5 bases, with 11 bases between. CDR3 in DNA: TGTGCCAGCAGTTTATCCGGGACTTTCAACAATGAGCAGTTCTTC. As protein: CASSLSGTFNNEQFF.

The genes are TRBV30 and TRBJ1-4; no definite D call. Germline CDR1 reads GTSNPN; CDR2 reads SVGIG (reference sequence). Between the trimmed V and J ends, which lost 4 bases and 4 bases, there was a span of 16 bases. The CDR3 length is 15 residues. CDR3 sequence reads: CAWKLHSGYNEKLFF. The DNA for the CDR3 is TGTGCCTGGAAGCTCCACTCGGGGTATAATGAAAAACTGTTTTTT.

This clone was picked up many times. This rearrangement joins TRBV6-1 to TRBJ1-1, with D perhaps matching TRBD1 (5 bases). The CDR3 runs 15 residues. Per the germline V gene, CDR1 is MNHNS and CDR2 is SASEGT. Trimming removed 11 bases from V and 1 base from J, with 20 bases in between. The CDR3 loop is CAGLGQGEANTEAFF. The CDR3 region has the DNA TGTGCCGGTCTTGGGCAGGGCGAGGCGAACACTGAAGCTTTCTTT.

The chain joins TRBV7-2 to TRBJ2-1, with 9 bases identical to TRBD2. This CDR3 has 14 amino acids. CDR1 SGHTA and CDR2 FQGNSA come from the germline V gene. J lost 4 bases, V lost 6 bases, and 4 bases had no gene match. In DNA form, the CDR3 reads TGTGCCAGCAGGGAGCGGGGGGAATACAATGAGCAGTTCTTC. It specifies CASRERGEYNEQFF.

This chain connects TRBV5-1 to TRBJ1-4, with a tentative D call TRBD1 (5 bases). V lost 5 bases and J 7 bases, leaving 15 bases between the germline ends. The germline gives CDR1 SGHRS, CDR2 YFSETQ. The CDR3 spans 14 residues. The CDR3 reads CASSILGGSEKLFF. DNA for the CDR3: TGCGCCAGCAGTATCCTCGGGGGGAGTGAAAAACTGTTTTTT.

The chain combines TRBV4-3 with TRBJ2-7; possible D gene TRBD1, 6 bases. The CDR3 covers 13 residues. With 2 bases removed from V and 3 bases from J, the gap between germline ends came to 8 bases. Germline CDR1 is LGHNA and CDR2 is YSLEER. CDR3 bases: TGCGCCAGCAGCCAACAGGGGCACTACGAGCAGTACTTC. Its protein product is CASSQQGHYEQYF.

The V gene is TRBV6-5, the J gene TRBJ1-2; D is possibly TRBD1 (6 bases). The V gene lost 5 bases and the J gene lost 8 bases, with 12 bases spanning the gap. Germline V gene data show CDR1 as MNHEY and CDR2 as SVGAGI. The CDR3 is 12 amino acids. CDR3 sequence: CASSHREWGYTF. Here the CDR3 DNA reads TGTGCCAGCAGTCACAGGGAGTGGGGCTACACCTTC.